The TCR beta chain described here comes from a study of regulatory T cells in long-lasting Graves disease. Time point defined: persistent/refractory GD, antithyroid drugs over 5 years with positive TRAb. Making the TCR library involved RNA that had been extracted from PBMCs. The peripheral blood volume drawn was about 10 milliliters, and it was collected into EDTA tubes. The CDR3 length is 14 residues. Deletions cut 2 bases from V and 2 bases from J, with 9 bases between. Germline V lookup: CDR1 KGHSH, CDR2 LQKENI. Overall study results and limits: A greater number of public clonotypes (fewer than 3,000) was shared by persistent patients than by new patients (roughly 930).

A note on this clonotype: Its target is not known.

Both iRepertoire HTBI primers and Arm-PCR of CDR3 regions were used to build the TCR beta libraries. MiXCR was run by TCRdb on the multiplex PCR reads, yielding one entry per CDR3 protein. The sample lists some 470,000 distinct CDR3 sequences, roughly 21% occurring once. Sequenced here: peripheral blood mononuclear cells (PBMCs), sampled when the disease was refractory, from a patient treated with antithyroid drugs. The origin of this receptor is a female donor with Graves disease. The chain carries TRBV18 and TRBJ1-1; D unclear. CDR3 coding DNA: TGTGCCAGCTCACCAGCGGCGGGAAACACTGAAGCTTTCTTT. Residues: CASSPAAGNTEAFF.